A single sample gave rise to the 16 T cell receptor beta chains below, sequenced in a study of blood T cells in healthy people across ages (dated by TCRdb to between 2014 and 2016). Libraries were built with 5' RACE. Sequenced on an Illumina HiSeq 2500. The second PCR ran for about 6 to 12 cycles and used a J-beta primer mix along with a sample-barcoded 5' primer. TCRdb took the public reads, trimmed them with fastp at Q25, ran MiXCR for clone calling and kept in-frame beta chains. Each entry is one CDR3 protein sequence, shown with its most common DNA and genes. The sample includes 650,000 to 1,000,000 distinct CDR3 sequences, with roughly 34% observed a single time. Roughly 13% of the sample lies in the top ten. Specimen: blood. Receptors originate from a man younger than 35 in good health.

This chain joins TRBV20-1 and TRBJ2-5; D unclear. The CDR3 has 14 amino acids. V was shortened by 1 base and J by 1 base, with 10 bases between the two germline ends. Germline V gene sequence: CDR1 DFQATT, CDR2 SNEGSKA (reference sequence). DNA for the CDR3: TGCAGTGCTAGAGTGGTTGGCAGCCAAGAGACCCAGTACTTC. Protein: CSARVVGSQETQYF.

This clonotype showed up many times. The DNA of the CDR3 is TGCAGCGTTGAAGGACGGCCGAGCTCCTACAATGAGCAGTTCTTC. Residues: CSVEGRPSSYNEQFF. This chain links TRBV29-1 with TRBJ2-1, with D unclear. CDR3 size: 15 residues. V lost 1 base and J lost 0, with 10 bases in between. The germline gives CDR1 SQVTM, CDR2 ANQGSEA.

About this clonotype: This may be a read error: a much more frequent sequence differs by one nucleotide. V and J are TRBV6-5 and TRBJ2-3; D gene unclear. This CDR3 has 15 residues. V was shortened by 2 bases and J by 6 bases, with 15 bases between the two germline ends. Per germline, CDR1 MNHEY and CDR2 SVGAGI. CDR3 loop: CASSYESGRADTQYF. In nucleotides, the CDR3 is TGTGCCAGCAGTTACGAGTCAGGTCGGGCGGATACGCAGTATTTT.

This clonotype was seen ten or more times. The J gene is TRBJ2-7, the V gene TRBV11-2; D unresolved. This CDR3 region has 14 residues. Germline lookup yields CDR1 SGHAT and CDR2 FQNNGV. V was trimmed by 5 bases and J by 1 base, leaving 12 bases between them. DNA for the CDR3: TGTGCCAGCAGCCCTAAACGGATATCCTACGAGCAGTACTTC. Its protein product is CASSPKRISYEQYF.

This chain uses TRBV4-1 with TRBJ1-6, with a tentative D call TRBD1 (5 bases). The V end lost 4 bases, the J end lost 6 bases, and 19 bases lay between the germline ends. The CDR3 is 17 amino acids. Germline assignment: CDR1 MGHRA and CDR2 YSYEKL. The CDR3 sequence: CASSPGHPRRANSPLHF. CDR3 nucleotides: TGCGCCAGCAGCCCCGGACACCCCAGGAGGGCTAATTCACCCCTCCACTTT.

The CDR3 sequence: CSATPGTGGPKQYF. CDR3 DNA: TGCAGTGCCACTCCCGGGACAGGGGGCCCCAAGCAGTACTTC. This rearrangement joins TRBV20-1 to TRBJ2-4; 12 nucleotides line up with TRBD1. The CDR3 totals 14 residues. Germline V gene data show CDR1 as DFQATT and CDR2 as SNEGSKA (reference sequence). Trimming cost V 6 bases and J 13 bases; bases outside gene matches: 13.

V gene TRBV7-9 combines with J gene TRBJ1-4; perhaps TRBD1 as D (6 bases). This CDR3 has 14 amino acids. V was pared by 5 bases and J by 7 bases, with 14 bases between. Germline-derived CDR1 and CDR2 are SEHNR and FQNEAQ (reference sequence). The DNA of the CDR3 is TGTGCCAGCAGCCAAACCCAGGGGATTGAAAAACTGTTTTTT. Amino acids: CASSQTQGIEKLFF.

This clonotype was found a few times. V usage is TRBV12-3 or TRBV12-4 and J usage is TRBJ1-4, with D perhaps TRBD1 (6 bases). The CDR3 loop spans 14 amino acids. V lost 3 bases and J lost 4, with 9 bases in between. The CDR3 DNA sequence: TGTGCCAGCAGTTTTACGGGACATAATGAAAAACTGTTTTTT. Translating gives CASSFTGHNEKLFF.

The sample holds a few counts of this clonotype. In DNA, the CDR3 is TGCAGTGCTGTTTACAGGGAACCACTAGTGCGCTACACCTTC. Translated: CSAVYREPLVRYTF. This chain joins TRBV20-1 and TRBJ1-2, with D perhaps TRBD1 (6 bases). The CDR3 totals 14 residues. Germline V CDR1 and CDR2: DFQATT, SNEGSKA (reference sequence). V lost 5 bases, J lost 9 bases, and 22 bases lay in between.

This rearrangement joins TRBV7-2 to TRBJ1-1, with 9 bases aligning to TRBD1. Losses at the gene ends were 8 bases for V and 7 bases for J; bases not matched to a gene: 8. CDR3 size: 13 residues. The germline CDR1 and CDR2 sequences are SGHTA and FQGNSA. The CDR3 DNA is TGTGCCAGCCGGGAACAGGGGGCTGGTGAAGCTTTCTTT. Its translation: CASREQGAGEAFF.

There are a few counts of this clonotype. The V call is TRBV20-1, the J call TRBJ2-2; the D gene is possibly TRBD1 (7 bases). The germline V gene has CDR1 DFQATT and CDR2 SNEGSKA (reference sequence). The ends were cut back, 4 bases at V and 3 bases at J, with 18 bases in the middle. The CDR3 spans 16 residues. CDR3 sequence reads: CSATNPTGRYTGELFF. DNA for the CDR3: TGCAGTGCTACTAACCCGACAGGGAGGTACACCGGGGAGCTGTTTTTT.

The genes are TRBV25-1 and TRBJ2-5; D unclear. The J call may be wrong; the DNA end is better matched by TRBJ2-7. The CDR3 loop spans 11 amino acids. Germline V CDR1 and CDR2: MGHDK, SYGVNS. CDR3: CASNSGYEQYF. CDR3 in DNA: TGTGCCAGCAACAGTGGATACGAGCAGTACTTC.

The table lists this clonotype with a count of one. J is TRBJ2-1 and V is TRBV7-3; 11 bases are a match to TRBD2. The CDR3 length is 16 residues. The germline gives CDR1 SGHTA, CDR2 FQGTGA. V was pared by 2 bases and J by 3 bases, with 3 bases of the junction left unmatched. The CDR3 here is CASSLSSGGIYNEQFF. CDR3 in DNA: TGTGCCAGCAGCTTATCTAGCGGGGGGATCTACAATGAGCAGTTCTTC.

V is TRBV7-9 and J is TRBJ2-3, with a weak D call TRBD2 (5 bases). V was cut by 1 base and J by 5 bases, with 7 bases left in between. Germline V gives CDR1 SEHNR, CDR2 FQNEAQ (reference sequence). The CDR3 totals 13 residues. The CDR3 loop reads CASSLDGKDTQYF. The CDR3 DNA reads TGTGCCAGCAGCTTAGACGGGAAAGATACGCAGTATTTT.

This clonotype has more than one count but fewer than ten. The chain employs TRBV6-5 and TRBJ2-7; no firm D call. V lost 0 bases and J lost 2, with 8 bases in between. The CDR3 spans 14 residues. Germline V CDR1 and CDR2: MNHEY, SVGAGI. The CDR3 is CASSYSARAYEQYF. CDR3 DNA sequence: TGTGCCAGCAGTTACTCGGCAAGAGCCTACGAGCAGTACTTC.

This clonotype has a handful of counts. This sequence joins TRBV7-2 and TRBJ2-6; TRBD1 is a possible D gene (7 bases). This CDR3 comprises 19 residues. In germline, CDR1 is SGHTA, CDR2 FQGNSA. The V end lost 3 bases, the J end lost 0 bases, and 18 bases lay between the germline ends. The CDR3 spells CASSFRAGGLRSGANVLTF. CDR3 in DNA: TGTGCCAGCAGCTTTCGCGCAGGGGGGTTACGCTCTGGGGCCAACGTCCTGACTTTC.